The text below deals with one T cell receptor (beta chain). Its antigen is unidentified. CDR1 MNHEY and CDR2 SMNVEV come from the germline V gene (reference sequence). The CDR3 has 16 residues. V gave up 8 bases and J gave up 5 bases; unmatched junction bases: 12. Mismatch repair deficiency was confirmed in all patients, by PCR or immunohistochemistry. These data originate in a study of PD-1 blockade in mismatch repair-deficient tumors. On the study more broadly: All were previously treated, progressing patients with 11 to 13 mismatch repair-deficient cancer types. Broader study findings: After pembrolizumab, tumor-resident clones rose rapidly, then generally contracted before radiologic responses.

Sequenced by immunoSEQ multiplex PCR; TCRdb stores in-frame clones only, minus some. The sample shows about 120,000 clones, roughly 90% of them seen only once. The rearrangement links TRBV27 to TRBJ2-7; 13 bases are shared with TRBD2. This TCR was recovered from an adult with mismatch repair-deficient cancer. Sequencing used peripheral blood, obtained approximately 73 weeks after starting pembrolizumab. The DNA for the CDR3 is TGTGCCAGCGGTTCGAGAAGGACTAGCGGGAGCCACGAGCAGTACTTC. This gives the protein CASGSRRTSGSHEQYF.